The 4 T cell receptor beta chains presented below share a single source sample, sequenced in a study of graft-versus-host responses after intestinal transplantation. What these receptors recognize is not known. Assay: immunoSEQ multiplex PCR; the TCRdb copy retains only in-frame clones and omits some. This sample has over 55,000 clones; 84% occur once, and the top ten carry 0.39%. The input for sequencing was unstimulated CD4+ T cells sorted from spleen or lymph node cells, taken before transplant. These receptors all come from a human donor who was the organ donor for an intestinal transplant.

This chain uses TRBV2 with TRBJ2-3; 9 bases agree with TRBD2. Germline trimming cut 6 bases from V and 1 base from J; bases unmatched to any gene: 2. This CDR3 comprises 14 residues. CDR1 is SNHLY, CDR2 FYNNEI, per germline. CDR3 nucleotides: TGTGCCAGCAGAGCGGGGGGTGGCACAGATACGCAGTATTTT. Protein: CASRAGGGTDTQYF.

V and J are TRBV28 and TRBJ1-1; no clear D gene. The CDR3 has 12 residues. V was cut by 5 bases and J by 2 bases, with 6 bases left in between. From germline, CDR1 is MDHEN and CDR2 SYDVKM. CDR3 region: CASSLLNTEAFF. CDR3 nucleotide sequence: TGTGCCAGCAGTCTACTAAACACTGAAGCTTTCTTT.

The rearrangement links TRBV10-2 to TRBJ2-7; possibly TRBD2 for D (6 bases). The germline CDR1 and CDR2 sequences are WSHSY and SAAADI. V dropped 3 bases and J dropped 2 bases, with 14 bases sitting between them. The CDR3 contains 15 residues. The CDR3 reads CASSDPGVRPYEQYV. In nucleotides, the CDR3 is TGCGCCAGCAGTGATCCGGGGGTCAGGCCCTACGAGCAGTACGTC.

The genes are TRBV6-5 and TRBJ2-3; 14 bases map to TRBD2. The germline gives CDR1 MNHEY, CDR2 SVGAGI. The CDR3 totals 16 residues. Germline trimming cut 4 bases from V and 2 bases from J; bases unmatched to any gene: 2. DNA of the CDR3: TGTGCCAGCAGTTTGACTAGCGGGGGGGCCACAGATACGCAGTATTTT. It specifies CASSLTSGGATDTQYF.